This entry features one T cell receptor (beta chain) sequence. Antigen unknown. This sample was included in a study of post-analysis software for immune sequencing data. In the study overall: Recorded subtypes: relapsing-remitting, secondary progressive, progressive-relapsing; some patients unannotated. Regarding the study as a whole: Controls had lower frequencies than patients of a handful of TRBV segments, which included TRBV5-6, TRBV5-1 and TRBV20-1.

Germline V lookup: CDR1 SEHNR, CDR2 FQNEAQ (reference sequence). This CDR3 is 16 amino acids long. The J segment lost 10 bases and the V segment lost 5 bases, leaving 12 bases of the junction unmatched. Libraries were made from TCR beta cDNA, and they carried unique molecular identifiers. MiXCR, applied by TCRdb to the PCR reads, yields one record per CDR3 protein. The sample shows hundreds of thousands of distinct CDR3 sequences, approximately 59% of them seen only once. This rearrangement joins TRBV7-9 to TRBJ2-1, with 12 bases fitting TRBD2. Sequencing was done on a sample of blood. The receptor comes from a girl aged 2-15 years with multiple sclerosis. CDR3 sequence: CASSVALAGGRGEQFF. The CDR3 DNA reads TGTGCCAGCAGCGTCGCTCTAGCGGGGGGGCGAGGGGAGCAGTTCTTC.